A selection of T cell receptor beta chains follows, all from one sample in a study of blood T cell repertoires in COVID-19. Profiling relied on immunoSEQ multiplex PCR, and the TCRdb table lists in-frame clones only, not all of them. Here the sample spans a few hundred thousand clones, about four fifths being singletons. Sequenced input: peripheral blood. The receptors originated from a young woman with acute or convalescent COVID-19. Both conserved end residues are trimmed from each CDR3. For some rows the clone size is stated as once, few or many, or as a class when expanded; others skip it.

j_call v_call clone_size cdr3_aa
TRBJ2-5 TRBV4-2 few ASSQGGLGGRTGQETQY
TRBJ2-7 TRBV7-8 . ASSLQLGGRTYEQY
TRBJ2-1 TRBV4-2 few ASRTSGTRANEQF
TRBJ2-7 TRBV12-3/TRBV12-4 . ASSPLGGEQY
TRBJ2-7 TRBV3-1/TRBV3-2 . ASSQDREIHEQY
TRBJ2-7 TRBV3-1/TRBV3-2 . ASSQGSGAGEQY
TRBJ1-2 TRBV7-9 . ASSPDSRFGYT
TRBJ2-6 TRBV14 few ASSRVRGSGANVLT
TRBJ2-5 TRBV29-1 few SVRGAQETQY
TRBJ1-5 TRBV28 . ASEYRGNQPQH
TRBJ1-6 TRBV9 . ASSVAGTGGNSPLH
TRBJ1-2 TRBV9 . ASSKGTGRDYGYT
TRBJ2-1 TRBV7-9 . ASLGASGELGQF
TRBJ1-3 TRBV3-1/TRBV3-2 few ASSQRQSSGNTIY
TRBJ1-3 TRBV11-2 . ASSLLRDRAGNTIY
TRBJ1-2 TRBV27 . ASSLPGVGGYT
TRBJ2-1 TRBV30 . AWRSGTGNTEQF
TRBJ1-4 TRBV6-5 many ASMRDGVQKLF
TRBJ2-7 TRBV7-9 . ASSLAGAIAEQY
TRBJ2-1 TRBV29-1 . SVDTLQGQF
TRBJ2-7 TRBV5-1 . ASSNRDVHEQY
TRBJ2-1 TRBV19 few ASSIGLGASGNNEQF
TRBJ1-5 TRBV24-1 . ATSDSKQGIAGQPQH
TRBJ2-7 TRBV29-1 . SGYRGNEQY
TRBJ2-7 TRBV7-8 . ASSATGLSYEQY
TRBJ1-1 TRBV29-1 . SVGPREDTEAF
TRBJ1-1 TRBV19 . ASSGRISNTEAF
TRBJ1-4 TRBV6-1 few ASSEKAGGVGEKLF
TRBJ1-6 TRBV14 . ASSQYTNNSPLH
TRBJ1-4 TRBV6-6 once ASSYEGGEKLF
TRBJ2-5 TRBV5-6 . ASSFILAGDLETQY
TRBJ1-2 TRBV6-2/TRBV6-3 . ASSPYGQGLTYGYT
TRBJ2-7 TRBV6-2/TRBV6-3 once ASSYSFALAVLVNEQY
TRBJ1-2 TRBV29-1 few SVGQGKDGYT
TRBJ2-7 TRBV15 . ATSRVRGREQY
TRBJ1-4 TRBV7-9 . ASSPTTGIDEKLF
TRBJ1-2 TRBV14 few ASSQELRGRRGYGYT
TRBJ2-6 TRBV28 . ASSRDTSGANVLT
TRBJ1-1 TRBV6-5 . ASSYPTGKGNTEAF
TRBJ1-2 TRBV29-1 . SVDRDGYT
TRBJ2-1 TRBV19 many ASSGGGDYNEQF
TRBJ1-2 TRBV9 once ASSVGVQGGGYT
TRBJ2-1 TRBV14 once ASSDTLAGYNEQF
TRBJ2-4 TRBV28 . ASRKEGRDFLAKNIQY
TRBJ1-4 TRBV11-2 . ASSLRGSATNEKLF
TRBJ1-2 TRBV3-1/TRBV3-2 . ASSPRDRRNYGYT
TRBJ1-2 TRBV27 once ASSFGPRYGYT
TRBJ1-6 TRBV29-1 . SVAEGTGTNSPLH
TRBJ1-6 TRBV30 . AWSPLSSYNSPLH